This T cell receptor beta chain was found in a study of T cell clonality in common variable immunodeficiency. Findings and limits, study-wide: Reportedly, TCR beta sequences from common variable immunodeficiency showed fewer deletions and N-nucleotide insertions.

This clone was observed many times. Its target is unknown. The read ends 3 residues early relative to the CDR3; the germline J gene fills the gap. CDR3 size: 14 residues. CDR1 LGHNA and CDR2 YNFKEQ come from the germline V gene. V was shortened by 5 bases and J by 0 bases, with 8 bases between the two germline ends. Generated by immunoSEQ multiplex PCR, the TCRdb table keeps only in-frame clones and is missing some. The sample shows 30,000 or so clones, none of them appearing just once. This TCR was sampled from a person aged 18-70 years in good health. The chain has TRBV4-2 and TRBJ2-4; D uncertain. The sequencing input was peripheral blood mononuclear cells. CDR3 DNA (partial): TGTGCCAGCAGCGATAGCTTAGCCAAAAACATT. Translating gives CASSDSLAKNI. The whole CDR3 is CASSDSLAKNIQYF.